The 25 T cell receptor beta chains given below trace back to one sample, sequenced in a study of patients and donors after allogeneic stem cell transplantation. TCRdb independently ran MiXCR on the RT-PCR reads; one entry per CDR3 protein. The profile shows roughly 940,000 distinct CDR3 sequences, 15% to 20% of them singletons. Material for sequencing was blood, either unsorted or a sorted T cell fraction (not recorded which). The receptors shown here come from a human donor who was either an allogeneic HSCT recipient or a stem cell or donor lymphocyte infusion donor (not recorded which). It is not recorded whose cells these are; they may come from a transplant donor.

This clonotype turned up a few times. The genes are TRBV13 and TRBJ2-7; possibly TRBD1 for D (5 bases). The germline V gene has CDR1 PRHDT and CDR2 FYEKMQ (reference sequence). Trimming removed 2 bases from V and 6 bases from J, with 11 bases in between. The CDR3 has 13 amino acids. The CDR3 DNA follows: TGTGCCAGCAGCTTAAGTCAGGGATCCGAGCAGTACTTC. Its protein product is CASSLSQGSEQYF.

This clonotype was seen a few times. The V and J genes are TRBV5-1 and TRBJ2-1; TRBD1 agrees at 8 bases. Germline CDR1 and CDR2: SGHRS and YFSETQ. Losses at the gene ends were 4 bases for V and 1 base for J; bases not matched to a gene: 13. The CDR3 is 18 residues long. The CDR3 nucleotides are TGCGCCAGCAGCCCGGTAAGGACAGGGCAGCGGTCCTACAATGAGCAGTTCTTC. Translation: CASSPVRTGQRSYNEQFF.

There are a few counts of this clonotype. The chain employs TRBV7-3 and TRBJ2-3; 11 bases fit TRBD2. The CDR3 has 16 amino acids. V lost 0 bases and J lost 6; bases outside the gene matches: 5. Germline V gene data show CDR1 as SGHTA and CDR2 as FQGTGA. CDR3 sequence: CASSLTSGRAWDTQYF. As DNA, the CDR3 is TGTGCCAGCAGCTTAACTAGCGGGAGGGCCTGGGATACGCAGTATTTT.

This rearrangement joins TRBV20-1 to TRBJ1-3; 7 bases match TRBD1. Germline CDR1 DFQATT, CDR2 SNEGSKA (reference sequence). CDR3 length: 13 amino acids. J was trimmed by 1 base and V by 5 bases; bases with no gene match: 2. The CDR3 protein is CSALDRSGNTIYF. DNA for the CDR3: TGCAGTGCTTTGGACAGGTCTGGAAACACCATATATTTT.

V usage is TRBV7-9 and J usage is TRBJ1-2, with 9 bases aligning to TRBD1. V was pared by 5 bases and J by 6 bases, with 4 bases of the junction left unmatched. CDR1 and CDR2 from the germline V gene are SEHNR and FQNEAQ (reference sequence). The CDR3 is made up of 13 amino acids. The CDR3 nucleotides are TGTGCCAGCAGCCCCCGGACAGGGGATGGCTACACCTTC. Its protein is CASSPRTGDGYTF.

The genes are TRBV2 and TRBJ1-6; D possibly corresponds to TRBD1 (6 bases). V lost 6 bases, J lost 14 bases, and 20 bases lay in between. The CDR3 loop spans 14 amino acids. Germline-derived CDR1 and CDR2 are SNHLY and FYNNEI. The CDR3 DNA sequence: TGTGCCAGCAGGGGGACGACAGGTACAAGAACCCTCCACTTT. Amino acids: CASRGTTGTRTLHF. Filled out from reference TRBV2 and TRBJ1-6, the complete variable domain reads EPEVTQTPSHQVTQMGQEVILRCVPISNHLYFYWYRQILGQKVEFLVSFYNNEISEKSEIFDDQFSVERPDGSNFTLKIRSTKLEDSAMYFCASRGTTGTRTLHFGNGTRLTVT.

The rearrangement uses TRBV10-3 and TRBJ2-3, with a possible D match to TRBD1 (6 bases). Germline CDR1 reads ENHRY; CDR2 reads SYGVKD. V lost 10 bases, J lost 4 bases, and 18 bases lay in between. The CDR3 sequence is 14 residues long. The CDR3 loop reads CATRDIPGPDTQYF. The CDR3 DNA follows: TGTGCCACCCGGGACATCCCAGGCCCAGATACGCAGTATTTT.

This clonotype was seen a handful of times. This chain uses TRBV5-1 with TRBJ2-2, with D possibly matching TRBD2 (6 bases). CDR3 length equals 16 residues. V lost 6 bases and J 3 bases, leaving 18 bases between the germline ends. Germline-derived CDR1 and CDR2 are SGHRS and YFSETQ. This CDR3 is CASISPGTDDTGELFF. DNA for the CDR3: TGCGCCAGCATTTCCCCCGGGACTGATGACACCGGGGAGCTGTTTTTT.

This clonotype has more than one count but fewer than ten. The chain is built from TRBV7-9 and TRBJ2-5; possible D gene TRBD2, 6 bases. The V end was cut by 1 base, the J end by 5 bases, with 14 bases between. Germline CDR1 is SEHNR and CDR2 is FQNEAQ (reference sequence). The CDR3 is made up of 15 amino acids. The DNA of the CDR3 is TGTGCCAGCAGCTTAGATACGGGAGTGTGGGAGACCCAGTACTTC. This sequence encodes CASSLDTGVWETQYF.

The table lists this clonotype with many counts. This chain uses TRBV25-1 with TRBJ1-5, with a weak D call TRBD1 (5 bases). In germline, CDR1 is MGHDK, CDR2 SYGVNS. The length of the CDR3 is 12 residues. V was pared by 4 bases and J by 5 bases, with 6 bases between. CDR3 sequence (DNA): TGTGCCAGCAGTGTGGGGGATCAGCCCCAGCATTTT. It yields the protein CASSVGDQPQHF.

The table lists this clonotype with many counts. J is TRBJ2-1 and V is TRBV11-1; 13 bases match TRBD2. The ends lost 1 base at V and 7 bases at J; junction bases unmatched: 10. Germline V lookup: CDR1 SGHAT, CDR2 FQDESV (reference sequence). The CDR3 is 18 residues long. CDR3 loop: CASSLESGTSGTRNEQFF. In nucleotides, the CDR3 is TGTGCCAGCAGCTTAGAGTCAGGGACTAGCGGGACTCGGAATGAGCAGTTCTTC.

This clonotype appeared a few times. The rearrangement joins TRBV20-1 to TRBJ2-7; 14 bases are a match to TRBD2. Germline loops: CDR1 DFQATT, CDR2 SNEGSKA (reference sequence). The CDR3 consists of 15 residues. With 5 bases clipped from V and 2 bases from J, the junction kept 5 bases outside the gene matches. The CDR3 loop is CSAPGTSGSPYEQYF. The CDR3 DNA follows: TGCAGTGCTCCGGGGACTAGCGGGAGTCCCTACGAGCAGTACTTC.

This clonotype was seen ten or more times. The chain recombines TRBV30 with TRBJ2-7, with D possibly matching TRBD1 (5 bases). Germline CDR1 is GTSNPN and CDR2 is SVGIG (reference sequence). Between the trimmed V and J ends, which lost 5 bases and 0 bases, there was a span of 8 bases. This CDR3 contains 12 residues. CDR3: CAWLRDSYEQYF. The CDR3 coding sequence is TGTGCCTGGCTCAGGGACTCCTACGAGCAGTACTTC.

This clonotype was picked up many times. This CDR3 reads CASSLQGSVNSPLHF. The CDR3 nucleotides read TGTGCCAGCAGTCTACAGGGGTCGGTTAATTCACCCCTCCACTTT. The genes are TRBV27 and TRBJ1-6; 7 bases match TRBD1. The V gene end was trimmed by 5 bases and the J gene end by 6 bases; junction bases not matched to a gene: 7. The CDR3 is made up of 15 amino acids. The V gene's germline CDR1 is MNHEY and CDR2 SMNVEV (reference sequence).

This clonotype was observed many times. This chain connects TRBV3-1 to TRBJ2-1; D may be TRBD2 (6 bases). Germline CDR1 is LGHDT and CDR2 is YNNKEL (reference sequence). This CDR3 is 15 amino acids long. The V end was cut by 0 bases, the J end by 4 bases, with 10 bases between. The CDR3: CASSQDGGGYNEQFF. The CDR3 DNA sequence: TGTGCCAGCAGCCAAGATGGTGGGGGGTACAATGAGCAGTTCTTC.

This clonotype was counted a few times. The rearrangement uses TRBV20-1 and TRBJ1-6; D unresolved. CDR1 DFQATT and CDR2 SNEGSKA come from the germline V gene (reference sequence). The V end lost 2 bases, the J end lost 11 bases, and 13 bases lay between the germline ends. The CDR3 is made up of 13 amino acids. The CDR3 region has the DNA TGCAGTGCTAGAAATCCTGGGAGGCCACCCCTCCACTTT. Protein product: CSARNPGRPPLHF.

V gene TRBV28 combines with J gene TRBJ2-7; TRBD1 might be the D (6 bases). The ends were cut back, 4 bases at V and 2 bases at J, with 15 bases in the middle. CDR3 length equals 15 residues. Germline-derived CDR1 and CDR2 are MDHEN and SYDVKM. CDR3 coding DNA: TGTGCCAGCAGTTACTTCCGGCAGGGGACCTACGAGCAGTACTTC. It is translated as CASSYFRQGTYEQYF.

This clonotype was seen only a few times. This chain joins TRBV4-1 and TRBJ1-3; D is undetermined. CDR3 size: 16 residues. Per germline, CDR1 MGHRA and CDR2 YSYEKL. The ends were cut back, 3 bases at V and 0 bases at J, with 12 bases in the middle. For the CDR3, the DNA is TGCGCCAGCAGCCATATGACTGCTAGCTCTGGAAACACCATATATTTT. Its protein product is CASSHMTASSGNTIYF.

The rearrangement uses TRBV12-3 or TRBV12-4 and TRBJ2-3; D might be TRBD1 (5 bases). The CDR3 totals 15 residues. V was shortened by 4 bases and J by 2 bases, with 13 bases between the two germline ends. The CDR3 reads CASSSRQKNTDTQYF. The CDR3 DNA follows: TGTGCCAGCAGTTCGAGACAGAAGAACACAGATACGCAGTATTTT.

This chain links TRBV12-3 or TRBV12-4 with TRBJ1-5; D not certain. The CDR3 extends over 13 amino acids. V shed 3 bases and J shed 7 bases, with 10 bases lying between them. The CDR3 is CASSFGAEQPQHF. CDR3 bases: TGTGCCAGCAGTTTTGGAGCGGAGCAGCCCCAGCATTTT.

This sequence joins TRBV4-2 and TRBJ1-1; no clear D gene. V was pared by 1 base and J by 3 bases, with 9 bases between. The CDR3 has 14 amino acids. In germline, CDR1 is LGHNA, CDR2 YNFKEQ. The CDR3 spells CASSQAEGYTEAFF. The CDR3 DNA reads TGTGCCAGCAGCCAAGCCGAAGGGTACACTGAAGCTTTCTTT.

This chain joins TRBV27 and TRBJ2-3; D ambiguous. The CDR3 consists of 12 residues. V lost 7 bases, J lost 2 bases, and 7 bases lay in between. The germline V gene encodes CDR1 MNHEY and CDR2 SMNVEV (reference sequence). The CDR3 protein is CASTDITDTQYF. CDR3 nucleotide sequence: TGTGCCAGCACCGACATCACAGATACGCAGTATTTT.

V usage is TRBV5-1 and J usage is TRBJ2-5, with unresolved D. V was shortened by 0 bases and J by 5 bases, with 8 bases between the two germline ends. The CDR3 has 13 residues. CDR1 SGHRS and CDR2 YFSETQ come from the germline V gene. The CDR3 spells CASSLGTLETQYF. CDR3 in DNA: TGCGCCAGCAGCTTGGGGACGCTTGAGACCCAGTACTTC.

J is TRBJ1-5 and V is TRBV5-1; a possible D gene is TRBD1 (6 bases). V was cut by 0 bases and J by 7 bases, with 14 bases left in between. Germline values: CDR1 SGHRS, CDR2 YFSETQ. This CDR3 is 15 amino acids long. This chain's CDR3 is CASSLDGQPGQPQHF. The CDR3 DNA sequence: TGCGCCAGCAGCTTGGACGGACAGCCCGGGCAGCCCCAGCATTTT.

This clonotype was counted ten times or more. The CDR3 reads CAISESPDWDSVVDIQYF. CDR3 bases: TGTGCCATCAGTGAGTCCCCTGATTGGGACAGTGTAGTAGACATTCAGTACTTC. The genes are TRBV10-3 and TRBJ2-4; 7 nucleotides line up with TRBD1. Trimming cost V 0 bases and J 8 bases; bases outside gene matches: 16. Per the germline V gene, CDR1 is ENHRY and CDR2 is SYGVKD. The CDR3 has 18 residues.